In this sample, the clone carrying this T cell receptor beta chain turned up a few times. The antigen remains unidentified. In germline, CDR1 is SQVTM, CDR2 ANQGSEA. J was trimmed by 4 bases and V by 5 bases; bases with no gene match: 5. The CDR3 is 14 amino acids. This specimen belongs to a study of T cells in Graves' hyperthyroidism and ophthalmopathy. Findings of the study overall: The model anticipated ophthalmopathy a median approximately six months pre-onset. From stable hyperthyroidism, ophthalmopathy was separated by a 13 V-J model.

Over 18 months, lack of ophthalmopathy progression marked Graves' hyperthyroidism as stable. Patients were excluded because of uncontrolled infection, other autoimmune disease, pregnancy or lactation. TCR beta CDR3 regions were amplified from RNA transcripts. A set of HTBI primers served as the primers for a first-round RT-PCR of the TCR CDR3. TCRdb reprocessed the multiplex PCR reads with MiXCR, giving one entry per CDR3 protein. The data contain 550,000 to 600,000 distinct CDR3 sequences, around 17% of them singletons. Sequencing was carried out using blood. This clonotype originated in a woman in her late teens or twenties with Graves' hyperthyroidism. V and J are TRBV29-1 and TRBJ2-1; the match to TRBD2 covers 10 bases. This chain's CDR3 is CSVRTSGRYNEQFF. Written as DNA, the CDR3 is TGCAGCGTTCGGACTAGCGGACGGTACAATGAGCAGTTCTTC.